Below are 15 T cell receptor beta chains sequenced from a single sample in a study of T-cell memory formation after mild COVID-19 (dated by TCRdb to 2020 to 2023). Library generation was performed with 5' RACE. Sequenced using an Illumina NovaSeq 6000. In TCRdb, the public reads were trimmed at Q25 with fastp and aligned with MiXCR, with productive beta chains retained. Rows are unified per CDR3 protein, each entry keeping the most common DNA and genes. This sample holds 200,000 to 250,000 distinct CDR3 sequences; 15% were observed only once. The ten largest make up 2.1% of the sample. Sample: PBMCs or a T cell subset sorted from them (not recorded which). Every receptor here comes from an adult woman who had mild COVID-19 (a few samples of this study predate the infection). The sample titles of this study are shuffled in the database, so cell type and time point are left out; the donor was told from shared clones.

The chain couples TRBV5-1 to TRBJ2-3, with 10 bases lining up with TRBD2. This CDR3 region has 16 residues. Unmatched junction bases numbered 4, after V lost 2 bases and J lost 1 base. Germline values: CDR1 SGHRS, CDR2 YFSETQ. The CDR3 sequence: CASSFAGTSGTDTQYF. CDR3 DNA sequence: TGCGCCAGCAGCTTCGCCGGGACTAGCGGCACAGATACGCAGTATTTT.

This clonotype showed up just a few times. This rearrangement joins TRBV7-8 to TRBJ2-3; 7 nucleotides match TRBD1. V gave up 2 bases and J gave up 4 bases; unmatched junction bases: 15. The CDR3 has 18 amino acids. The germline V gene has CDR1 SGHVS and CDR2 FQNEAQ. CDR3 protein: CASSLSVGGLQGADTQYF. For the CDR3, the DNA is TGTGCCAGCAGCTTATCTGTAGGGGGCCTCCAGGGAGCAGATACGCAGTATTTT.

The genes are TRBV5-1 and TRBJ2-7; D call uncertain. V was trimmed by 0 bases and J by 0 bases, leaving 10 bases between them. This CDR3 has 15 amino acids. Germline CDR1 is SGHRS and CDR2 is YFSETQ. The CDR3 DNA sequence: TGCGCCAGCAGCTTGGTTCAGGAGAGCTCCTACGAGCAGTACTTC. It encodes CASSLVQESSYEQYF.

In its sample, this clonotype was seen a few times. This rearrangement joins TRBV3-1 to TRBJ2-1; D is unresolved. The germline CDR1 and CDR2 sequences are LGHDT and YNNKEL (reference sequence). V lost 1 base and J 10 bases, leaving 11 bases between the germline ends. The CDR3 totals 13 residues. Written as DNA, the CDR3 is TGTGCCAGCAGCCAAGGGCGAGTAGAGGAGCAGTTCTTC. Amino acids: CASSQGRVEEQFF.

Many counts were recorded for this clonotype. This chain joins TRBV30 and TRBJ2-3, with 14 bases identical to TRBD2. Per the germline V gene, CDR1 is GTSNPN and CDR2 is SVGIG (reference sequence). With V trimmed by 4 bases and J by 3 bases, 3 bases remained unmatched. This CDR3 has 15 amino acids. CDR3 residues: CAWIGTSGSTDTQYF. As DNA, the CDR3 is TGTGCCTGGATCGGGACTAGCGGGAGTACAGATACGCAGTATTTT.

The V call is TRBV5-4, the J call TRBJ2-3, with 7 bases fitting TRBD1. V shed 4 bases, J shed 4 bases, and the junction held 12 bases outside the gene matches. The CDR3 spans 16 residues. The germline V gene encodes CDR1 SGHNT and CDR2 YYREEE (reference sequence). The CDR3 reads CASSVVSDRVSDTQYF. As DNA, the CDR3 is TGTGCCAGCAGCGTTGTATCCGACAGGGTTTCAGATACGCAGTATTTT.

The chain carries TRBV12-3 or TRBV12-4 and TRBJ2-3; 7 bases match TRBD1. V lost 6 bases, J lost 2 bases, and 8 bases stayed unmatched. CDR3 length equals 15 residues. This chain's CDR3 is CASRQTGASTDTQYF. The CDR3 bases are TGTGCCAGCAGGCAAACAGGGGCCTCCACAGATACGCAGTATTTT.

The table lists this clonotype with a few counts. The CDR3 loop reads CASSAQGRKLFF. The CDR3 region has the DNA TGTGCCAGCAGTGCCCAGGGTCGGAAACTGTTTTTT. The V and J genes are TRBV2 and TRBJ1-4; D perhaps matches TRBD1 (5 bases). The V and J ends lost 4 bases and 11 bases respectively, with 11 bases between them. Germline loops: CDR1 SNHLY, CDR2 FYNNEI. This CDR3 contains 12 residues.

In nucleotides, the CDR3 is TGTGCCAGCCGGGGGAGGAGCTACGAGCAGTACTTC. This gives the protein CASRGRSYEQYF. This chain links TRBV12-3 or TRBV12-4 with TRBJ2-7, with D possibly TRBD2 on 6 matching bases. V dropped 8 bases and J dropped 3 bases, with 11 bases sitting between them. This CDR3 contains 12 residues.

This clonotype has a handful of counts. In nucleotides, the CDR3 is TGTGCCAGCAGCCAGTCCGGGACTAGTAAATCCAATGAGCAGTTCTTC. This sequence encodes CASSQSGTSKSNEQFF. This chain connects TRBV3-1 to TRBJ2-1, with TRBD2 matching 8 bases. V gave up 3 bases and J gave up 6 bases; unmatched junction bases: 10. CDR1 is LGHDT and CDR2 is YNNKEL in the germline V gene (reference sequence). This CDR3 comprises 16 residues.

The CDR3 coding sequence is TGCGCCAGCCAGCGGGACAGGTCCTACGAGCAGTACTTC. Its protein is CASQRDRSYEQYF. This chain uses TRBV23-1 with TRBJ2-7, with a weak D call TRBD1 (8 bases). TRBV23-1 is noted as an ORF with a role that remains uncertain. V lost 8 bases and J lost 1, with 12 bases in between. This CDR3 comprises 13 residues.

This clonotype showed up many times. The DNA of the CDR3 is TGCGCCAGCAGCTTGGCCTTGGGGATGGATACGCAGTATTTT. Translated, it gives CASSLALGMDTQYF. The chain links TRBV5-1 to TRBJ2-3, with unresolved D. V lost 0 bases and J lost 6, with 11 bases in between. CDR1 is SGHRS and CDR2 is YFSETQ in the germline V gene. This CDR3 has 14 residues.

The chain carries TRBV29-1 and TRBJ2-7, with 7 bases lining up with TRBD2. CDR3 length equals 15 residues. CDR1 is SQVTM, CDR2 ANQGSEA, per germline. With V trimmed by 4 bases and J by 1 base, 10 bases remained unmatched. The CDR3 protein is CSVVDGGRRSYEQYF. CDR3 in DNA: TGCAGCGTTGTCGATGGCGGGAGAAGGTCCTACGAGCAGTACTTC.

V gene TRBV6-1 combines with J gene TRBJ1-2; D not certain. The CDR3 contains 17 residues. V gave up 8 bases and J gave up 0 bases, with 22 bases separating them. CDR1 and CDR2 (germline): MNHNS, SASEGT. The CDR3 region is CASRKLREEIPNYGYTF. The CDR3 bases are TGTGCCAGCCGAAAACTCCGGGAGGAGATCCCTAACTATGGCTACACCTTC.

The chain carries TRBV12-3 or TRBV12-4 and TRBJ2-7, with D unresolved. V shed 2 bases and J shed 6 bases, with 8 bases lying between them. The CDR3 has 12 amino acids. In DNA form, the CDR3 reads TGTGCCAGCAGTTTAAGAGGATCCGAGCAGTACTTC. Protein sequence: CASSLRGSEQYF.